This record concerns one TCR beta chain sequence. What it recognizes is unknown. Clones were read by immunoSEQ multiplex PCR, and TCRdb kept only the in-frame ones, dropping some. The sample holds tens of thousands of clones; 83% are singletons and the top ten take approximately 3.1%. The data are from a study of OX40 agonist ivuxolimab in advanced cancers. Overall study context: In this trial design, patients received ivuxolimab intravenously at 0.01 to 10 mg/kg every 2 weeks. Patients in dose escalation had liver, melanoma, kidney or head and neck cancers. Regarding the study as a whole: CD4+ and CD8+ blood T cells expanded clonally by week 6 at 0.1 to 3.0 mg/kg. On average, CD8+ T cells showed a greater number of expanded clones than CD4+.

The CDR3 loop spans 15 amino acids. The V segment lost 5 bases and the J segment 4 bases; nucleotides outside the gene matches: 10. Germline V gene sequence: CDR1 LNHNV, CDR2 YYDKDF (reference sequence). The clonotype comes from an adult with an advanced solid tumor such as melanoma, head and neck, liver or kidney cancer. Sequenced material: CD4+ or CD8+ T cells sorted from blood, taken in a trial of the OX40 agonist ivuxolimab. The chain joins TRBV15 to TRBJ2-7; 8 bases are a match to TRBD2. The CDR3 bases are TGTGCCACCAGCGAGGGGATAGCGGGGCCTTACGAGCAGTACTTC. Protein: CATSEGIAGPYEQYF. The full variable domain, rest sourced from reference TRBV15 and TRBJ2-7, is DAMVIQNPRYQVTQFGKPVTLSCSQTLNHNVMYWYQQKSSQAPKLLFHYYDKDFNNEADTPDNFQSRRPNTSFCFLDIRSPGLGDTAMYLCATSEGIAGPYEQYFGPGTRLTVT.